A single sample gave rise to the 24 T cell receptor beta chains below, sequenced in a study of T cell responses to AZD1222 COVID-19 vaccine (dated by TCRdb to the early 2020s). Libraries came from the immunoSEQ multiplex PCR assay. As stored in TCRdb, this immuneACCESS dataset retains in-frame rearrangements with V and J assigned. A fraction of the clones does not appear; measured against another copy, unresolved V genes explain less than half of the discrepancy, and the remainder lacks a known reason. This sample lists around 150,000 clones; around 93% were detected once. The ten top clones hold around 7.1% of the sample. Explained via the paper, the time point label denotes: about 28 days (+/-7) after the second vaccine dose. The sample consisted of peripheral blood, taken 28 days after the second AZD1222 dose. The receptors stem from an adult who received the AZD1222 COVID-19 vaccine.

This chain uses TRBV3-1 (or the pseudogene TRBV3-2) with TRBJ1-3; perhaps TRBD1 as D (6 bases). The CDR3 consists of 14 residues. V dropped 1 base and J dropped 9 bases, with 13 bases sitting between them. From germline, CDR1 is LGHDT and CDR2 YNNKEL (reference sequence). CDR3 sequence: CASSQGPGDFTIYF. CDR3 bases: TGTGCCAGCAGCCAAGGTCCAGGGGATTTCACCATATATTTT.

The gene calls are TRBV4-1 and TRBJ1-2; D not certain. There are 15 residues in the CDR3. Trimming removed 0 bases from V and 6 bases from J, with 14 bases in between. Germline V gene data show CDR1 as MGHRA and CDR2 as YSYEKL. CDR3 bases: TGCGCCAGCAGCCAAGAGGCATCCCAGAGGGATGGCTACACCTTC. This translates into CASSQEASQRDGYTF.

This clone appeared once. The chain employs TRBV19 and TRBJ1-2; a weak D match, TRBD1 (6 bases). In germline, CDR1 is LNHDA, CDR2 SQIVND (reference sequence). The CDR3 spans 14 residues. The ends were cut back, 3 bases at V and 8 bases at J, with 16 bases in the middle. DNA of the CDR3: TGTGCCAGTAGTATGGGGGGCCAGGGGTCCGGCTACACCTTC. Protein: CASSMGGQGSGYTF.

This chain connects TRBV6-2 or TRBV6-3 to TRBJ1-1; possible D gene TRBD1, 6 bases. The CDR3 has 15 residues. CDR1 and CDR2 from the germline V gene are MNHEY and SVGEGT. The ends were cut back, 5 bases at V and 7 bases at J, with 20 bases in the middle. The CDR3 sequence is CASSLPGVGSVEAFF. In nucleotides, the CDR3 is TGTGCCAGCAGTCTCCCAGGGGTTGGGTCGGTTGAAGCTTTCTTT.

The chain couples TRBV7-2 to TRBJ1-5; D remains unclear. Germline CDR1 and CDR2: SGHTA and FQGNSA. The germline V and J ends were trimmed by 5 bases and 5 bases, with 19 bases remaining between them. The CDR3 length is 16 residues. CDR3 sequence reads: CASSRVRTATYQPQHF. CDR3 nucleotide sequence: TGTGCCAGCAGCCGTGTCCGGACTGCCACCTATCAGCCCCAGCATTTT.

V is TRBV27 and J is TRBJ1-1, with TRBD1 identical over 8 bases. V gave up 7 bases and J gave up 6 bases; unmatched junction bases: 13. Germline CDR1 MNHEY, CDR2 SMNVEV (reference sequence). The CDR3 covers 15 residues. Here the CDR3 DNA reads TGTGCCAGCACCACTTACGGACAGGGTAAACCTGAAGCTTTCTTT. It codes for CASTTYGQGKPEAFF.

The rearrangement joins TRBV28 to TRBJ2-2, with 10 bases matching TRBD1. The CDR3 has 15 residues. The ends lost 4 bases at V and 5 bases at J; junction bases unmatched: 4. Germline CDR1 is MDHEN and CDR2 is SYDVKM. The CDR3 sequence is CASSWDRGITGELFF. CDR3 in DNA: TGTGCCAGCAGTTGGGACAGGGGAATTACCGGGGAGCTGTTTTTT.

The CDR3 coding sequence is TGCGCCAGCAGCCAAGACTGGGATAGCAATCAGCCCCAGCATTTT. Translation: CASSQDWDSNQPQHF. V and J are TRBV4-1 and TRBJ1-5; D not certain. Germline-derived CDR1 and CDR2 are MGHRA and YSYEKL. Trimming shortened V by 0 bases and J by 0 bases, and 6 bases separated the two germline ends. The length of the CDR3 is 15 residues.

V is TRBV5-4 and J is TRBJ2-1; 9 bases match TRBD2. Germline CDR1 and CDR2: SGHNT and YYREEE (reference sequence). The junction had 9 bases not matched to a gene; V was cut back by 6 bases and J by 8 bases. The CDR3 spans 14 residues. Here the CDR3 reads CASTPTIAGDEQFF. The DNA of the CDR3 is TGTGCCAGCACCCCAACTATAGCGGGGGATGAGCAGTTCTTC.

The chain combines TRBV21-1 with TRBJ1-5; no check of the table's D call, TRBD1, against the DNA was made. TRBV21-1 is a pseudogene locus. The CDR3 runs to 15 residues. The CDR3 loop is CASSKVRRANQPQHF. CDR3 in DNA: TGTGCCAGCAGCAAAGTGCGCAGGGCCAATCAGCCCCAGCATTTT.

V is TRBV5-5 and J is TRBJ1-2; D not certain. V shed 5 bases and J shed 4 bases, with 15 bases lying between them. This CDR3 comprises 14 residues. The germline V gene has CDR1 SGHKS and CDR2 YYEKEE (reference sequence). CDR3 sequence: CASSWEPGPYGYTF. The CDR3 nucleotides are TGTGCCAGCAGTTGGGAGCCCGGTCCCTATGGCTACACCTTC.

The gene calls are TRBV7-2 and TRBJ1-6; a weak D match, TRBD1 (5 bases). From germline, CDR1 is SGHTA and CDR2 FQGNSA. This CDR3 has 15 amino acids. Trimming cost V 2 bases and J 8 bases, with 13 bases left between them. CDR3 nucleotide sequence: TGTGCCAGCAGCTTACGTTGGGACGGGGATTCACCCCTCCACTTT. Its protein is CASSLRWDGDSPLHF.

The CDR3 DNA reads as TGTGCCAGCAGCCCCCGACAGGGGGCAAACACAGATACGCAGTATTTT. This encodes CASSPRQGANTDTQYF. The V and J genes are TRBV9 and TRBJ2-3; TRBD1 agrees at 10 bases. Trimming took 4 bases from V and 2 from J; bases not matched to a gene: 7. The germline V gene has CDR1 SGDLS and CDR2 YYNGEE. The CDR3 covers 16 residues.

This clone appeared a single time. V is TRBV7-9 and J is TRBJ1-1; D uncertain. This CDR3 comprises 15 residues. Germline V gene sequence: CDR1 SEHNR, CDR2 FQNEAQ (reference sequence). V was pared by 1 base and J by 0 bases, with 9 bases between. The CDR3 region has the DNA TGTGCCAGCAGCTTAGGGTGGGTCATGAACACTGAAGCTTTCTTT. Encoded protein: CASSLGWVMNTEAFF.

The genes are TRBV2 and TRBJ1-5; D is possibly TRBD1 (5 bases). The CDR3 totals 14 residues. V dropped 4 bases and J dropped 6 bases, with 13 bases sitting between them. Germline V gene lookup returns CDR1 SNHLY and CDR2 FYNNEI. CDR3 sequence: CASSVEGSGQPQHF. For the CDR3, the DNA is TGTGCCAGCAGTGTAGAGGGGTCAGGTCAGCCCCAGCATTTT.

The CDR3 DNA reads as TGTGCCAGCAGTGACGGGCGTTTATCCTACGAGCAGTACTTC. Amino acids: CASSDGRLSYEQYF. This chain connects TRBV2 to TRBJ2-7; D is unclear. The CDR3 is 14 residues long. Germline V lookup: CDR1 SNHLY, CDR2 FYNNEI. The V and J ends lost 3 bases and 1 base respectively, with 10 bases between them.

This sequence joins TRBV19 and TRBJ1-5; the match to TRBD1 covers 9 bases. The CDR3 loop spans 13 amino acids. Per germline, CDR1 LNHDA and CDR2 SQIVND (reference sequence). V shed 10 bases, J shed 6 bases, and the junction held 7 bases outside the gene matches. The DNA for the CDR3 is TGTGCCACCCGGGACAGGGCTAGTCAGCCCCAGCATTTT. Translation gives CATRDRASQPQHF.

The chain links TRBV11-2 to TRBJ1-6; no definite D call. The V gene's germline CDR1 is SGHAT and CDR2 FQNNGV. The CDR3 is 15 residues long. Between the trimmed V and J ends, which lost 3 bases and 0 bases, there was a span of 6 bases. The CDR3 nucleotides are TGTGCCAGCAGCTTTCGGGGCTCCTATAATTCACCCCTCCACTTT. It translates to CASSFRGSYNSPLHF.

The chain combines TRBV4-2 with TRBJ1-1; D remains unclear. The CDR3 length is 14 residues. The germline gives CDR1 LGHNA, CDR2 YNFKEQ. V dropped 1 base and J dropped 8 bases, with 14 bases sitting between them. CDR3 DNA sequence: TGTGCCAGCAGCCAAGTTAGGGAAGGACTCGAAGCTTTCTTT. The encoded protein is CASSQVREGLEAFF.

The rearrangement joins TRBV11-1 to TRBJ1-1; 7 bases are a match to TRBD1. The V gene end was trimmed by 5 bases and the J gene end by 5 bases; junction bases not matched to a gene: 8. The CDR3 has 14 amino acids. Germline V gene data show CDR1 as SGHAT and CDR2 as FQDESV (reference sequence). In nucleotides, the CDR3 is TGTGCCAGCAGCCCCAGGCAGGGGGGGACTGAAGCTTTCTTT. Amino acids: CASSPRQGGTEAFF.

The V gene is TRBV28, the J gene TRBJ1-5; TRBD1 agrees at 7 bases. V shed 6 bases and J 1 base; nucleotides not matched to a gene: 6. CDR3 length: 15 residues. Germline V gives CDR1 MDHEN, CDR2 SYDVKM. The CDR3 spells CASRQGLPSNQPQHF. CDR3 nucleotide sequence: TGTGCCAGCAGACAGGGGTTGCCGAGCAATCAGCCCCAGCATTTT.

This clone has a single count. The CDR3 loop reads CASSSTTGDYEQYF. The CDR3 coding sequence is TGTGCCAGTAGTTCAACGACAGGGGACTACGAGCAGTACTTC. V usage is TRBV19 and J usage is TRBJ2-7; 8 bases line up with TRBD1. From germline, CDR1 is LNHDA and CDR2 SQIVND (reference sequence). The CDR3 runs to 14 residues. V shed 5 bases and J 3 bases; nucleotides not matched to a gene: 6.

V is TRBV28 and J is TRBJ1-5; 12 positions agree with TRBD1. The CDR3 is made up of 14 amino acids. Germline CDR1 reads MDHEN; CDR2 reads SYDVKM. Trimming cost V 10 bases and J 6 bases; bases outside gene matches: 7. The CDR3 is CAIKGQGARQPQHF. DNA of the CDR3: TGTGCCATCAAGGGACAGGGGGCTCGTCAGCCCCAGCATTTT.

This chain connects TRBV5-1 to TRBJ2-1; D gene uncertain. The CDR3 consists of 13 residues. Germline values: CDR1 SGHRS, CDR2 YFSETQ. Trimming removed 1 base from V and 7 bases from J, with 9 bases in between. The CDR3 bases are TGCGCCAGCAGCTTGCCCTCCTGGAATGAGCAGTTCTTC. This sequence encodes CASSLPSWNEQFF. Full variable domain (rest looked up from reference TRBV5-1 and TRBJ2-1): KAGVTQTPRYLIKTRGQQVTLSCSPISGHRSVSWYQQTPGQGLQFLFEYFSETQRNKGNFPGRFSGRQFSNSRSEMNVSTLELGDSALYLCASSLPSWNEQFFGPGTRLTVL.